This T cell receptor (beta chain) originates from a study of blood T cell repertoires in COVID-19. Study-wide background: Samples came from the United States, Italy and Spain, spanning acute and convalescent COVID-19.

Germline values: CDR1 GTSNPN, CDR2 SVGIG (reference sequence). The V gene lost 4 bases and the J gene lost 10 bases, with 13 bases spanning the gap. This CDR3 is 12 amino acids long. Authors' processing steps: Researchers report that nucleated cell counts were estimated from reference gene primer amplification. Some clones are missing from TCRdb's copy, which holds only in-frame ones; the method was immunoSEQ multiplex PCR. The V and J calls and clone size were taken over from that table, and D and trimming were inferred from the DNA. The sample lists tens of thousands of clones; approximately 85% were seen once.

The sequencing input was peripheral blood. This clonotype was sampled from a human donor in a cohort sampled during active COVID-19. The J gene is TRBJ1-4, the V gene TRBV30; D gene unclear. The CDR3 DNA is TGTGCCTGGAACCCTACCCCCGGAAAACTGTTTTTT. Its protein is CAWNPTPGKLFF. Together with reference TRBV30 and TRBJ1-4, the CDR3 gives the full variable domain: SQTIHQWPATLVQPVGSPLSLECTVEGTSNPNLYWYRQAAGRGLQLLFYSVGIGQISSEVPQNLSASRPQDRQFILSSKKLLLSDSGFYLCAWNPTPGKLFFGSGTQLSVL.